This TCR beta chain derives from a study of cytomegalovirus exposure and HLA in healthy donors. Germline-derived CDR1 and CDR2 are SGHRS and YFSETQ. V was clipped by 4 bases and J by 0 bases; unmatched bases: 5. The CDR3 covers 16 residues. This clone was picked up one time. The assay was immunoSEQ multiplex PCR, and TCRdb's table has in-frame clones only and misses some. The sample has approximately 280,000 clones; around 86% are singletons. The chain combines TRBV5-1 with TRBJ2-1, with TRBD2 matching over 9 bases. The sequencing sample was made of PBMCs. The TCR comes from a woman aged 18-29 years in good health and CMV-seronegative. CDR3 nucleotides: TGCGCCAGCAGCGCAATAGCGGGAGTCTCCTACAATGAGCAGTTCTTC. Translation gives CASSAIAGVSYNEQFF. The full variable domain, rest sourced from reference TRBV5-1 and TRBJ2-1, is KAGVTQTPRYLIKTRGQQVTLSCSPISGHRSVSWYQQTPGQGLQFLFEYFSETQRNKGNFPGRFSGRQFSNSRSEMNVSTLELGDSALYLCASSAIAGVSYNEQFFGPGTRLTVL.